The present T cell receptor beta chain was sequenced within a study of shared clonotypes between healthy human individuals. General study points: Few donors restricted represented genetic and exposure-history diversity. In this cohort, only blood was sampled, and tissue repertoires likely differ.

As concerns this clone: Its matching antigen is unknown.

TCRdb keeps only in-frame clones here, not all; method: immunoSEQ multiplex PCR. The sample holds about 1.1 million clones, 60% to 85% seen once. Every contributor of samples was a Caucasian grown-up residing in Nashville, Tennessee. CD4+ cells were split into CD45RA+ naive and CD45RA-negative memory subsets. Germline CDR1 is MGHRA and CDR2 is YSYEKL. CDR3 length: 16 residues. V trimming: 4 bases; J trimming: 11 bases; junction bases outside the gene matches: 18. This receptor was taken from a man aged 18 to 35 in good health. Some clones in this sample may be carry-over from other donors' samples. Sequences were obtained from memory CD4+ T cells from PBMCs. Subset defined: CD45RA-negative fraction. This chain joins TRBV4-1 and TRBJ1-1, with 8 positions matching TRBD1. The CDR3 DNA follows: TGCGCCAGCAGCCTAGGGGGTAGCCAGGGGGCTTTGCGGGCTTTCTTT. This encodes CASSLGGSQGALRAFF.